This T cell receptor beta chain was sequenced in a study of blood T cell repertoires in COVID-19. For the study at large: T cells, B-cell-depleted T cells, or PBMCs provided the cDNA or gDNA that served as material.

Method: immunoSEQ multiplex PCR; TCRdb's copy keeps in-frame clones and lacks some. The sample yields roughly 120,000 clones, 60% to 85% seen once. The germline CDR1 and CDR2 sequences are KGHDR and SFDVKD. Trimming took 5 bases from V and 4 from J, leaving 16 bases between them. This CDR3 is 16 amino acids long. The specimen was peripheral blood. This clonotype originated in a human donor with acute or convalescent COVID-19. The donor label of this sample is uncertain. The chain is built from TRBV24-1 and TRBJ2-2; possible D gene TRBD1, 5 bases. As DNA, the CDR3 is TGTGCCACCAGTGCTGCGTTCAAAAGGGGCACCGGGGAGCTGTTTTTT. This encodes CATSAAFKRGTGELFF.